Presented here are 24 T cell receptor beta chains from one specimen sequenced in a study of glioma-infiltrating T cells after dendritic cell vaccination. The assay was immunoSEQ multiplex PCR, and TCRdb's table has in-frame clones only and misses some. The sample consists of around 96,000 clones, roughly three quarters of them appearing once. This specimen consisted of blood, obtained before dendritic cell vaccination. The receptors were gathered from a human donor with glioblastoma.

In this sample, this clone turned up a few times. The gene calls are TRBV18 and TRBJ1-1; a weak D match, TRBD1 (6 bases). Germline CDR1 and CDR2: KGHSH and LQKENI. This CDR3 contains 18 residues. V shed 1 base and J shed 1 base, with 19 bases lying between them. CDR3 loop: CASSPRVGPGGANTEAFF. CDR3 DNA: TGTGCCAGCTCACCACGAGTGGGTCCGGGGGGCGCGAACACTGAAGCTTTCTTT.

This clone appeared once. The chain joins TRBV6-1 to TRBJ1-2; D not certain. V was shortened by 1 base and J by 2 bases, with 11 bases between the two germline ends. CDR3 length: 15 residues. Germline-derived CDR1 and CDR2 are MNHNS and SASEGT. The CDR3 reads CASSEELLWNYGYTF. Written as DNA, the CDR3 is TGTGCCAGCAGTGAAGAATTACTGTGGAACTATGGCTACACCTTC.

This sequence joins TRBV30 and TRBJ2-3, with 8 bases identical to TRBD2. This CDR3 is built from 14 residues. The ends lost 3 bases at V and 2 bases at J; junction bases unmatched: 4. CDR1 GTSNPN and CDR2 SVGIG come from the germline V gene (reference sequence). This chain's CDR3 is CAWRSGSHTDTQYF. The CDR3 coding sequence is TGTGCCTGGAGGAGCGGGAGTCACACAGATACGCAGTATTTT.

The CDR3 region is CASGGGGAKNIQYF. CDR3 bases: TGTGCCAGCGGCGGGGGAGGGGCCAAAAACATTCAGTACTTC. This chain links TRBV2 with TRBJ2-4, with 7 bases identical to TRBD2. CDR3 length equals 14 residues. The V gene's germline CDR1 is SNHLY and CDR2 FYNNEI. V dropped 8 bases and J dropped 1; count of bases not matched to a gene: 5.

This chain joins TRBV5-1 and TRBJ1-1; TRBD1 matches 8 bases. The CDR3 covers 15 residues. CDR1 and CDR2 (germline): SGHRS, YFSETQ. V shed 5 bases and J 11 bases; nucleotides not matched to a gene: 17. CDR3 protein: CASSATDRGRPLAFF. CDR3 coding DNA: TGCGCCAGCAGTGCTACAGACAGGGGTCGGCCTCTCGCTTTCTTT.

This clone showed up just once. The junction shows a germline mismatch at one end, possibly a read error. The chain couples TRBV7-7 to TRBJ2-2; D remains ambiguous. This CDR3 region has 14 residues. Germline V gene lookup returns CDR1 SSHAT and CDR2 FNYEAQ (reference sequence). This CDR3 is CASSLGAGTGELFF. The CDR3 coding sequence is TGTGCTAGCAGCTTAGGAGCCGGGACCGGGGAGCTGTTTTTT. The variable domain in full, with the rest retrieved from reference TRBV7-7 and TRBJ2-2, is GAGVSQSPRYKVTKRGQDVTLRCDPISSHATLYWYQQALGQGPEFLTYFNYEAQPDKSGLPSDRFSAERPEGSISTLTIQRTEQRDSAMYRCASSLGAGTGELFFGEGSRLTVL.

The chain carries TRBV7-9 and TRBJ1-4, with 7 bases that match TRBD1. The CDR3 consists of 15 residues. From germline, CDR1 is SEHNR and CDR2 FQNEAQ (reference sequence). V dropped 5 bases and J dropped 5; count of bases not matched to a gene: 8. CDR3 loop: CASSRWGQLNEKLFF. The CDR3 region has the DNA TGTGCCAGCAGCAGATGGGGACAGCTCAATGAAAAACTGTTTTTT.

This chain uses TRBV9 with TRBJ2-1; 9 bases fit TRBD2. The CDR3 is 15 amino acids. Germline CDR1 SGDLS, CDR2 YYNGEE. The ends lost 0 bases at V and 4 bases at J; junction bases unmatched: 2. The CDR3 loop is CASSVGGGAYNEQFF. DNA for the CDR3: TGTGCCAGCAGCGTAGGCGGGGGGGCTTACAATGAGCAGTTCTTC. Using reference TRBV9 and TRBJ2-1 for the parts outside the CDR3, the full variable domain is DSGVTQTPKHLITATGQRVTLRCSPRSGDLSVYWYQQSLDQGLQFLIQYYNGEERAKGNILERFSAQQFPDLHSELNLSSLELGDSALYFCASSVGGGAYNEQFFGPGTRLTVL.

The chain carries TRBV18 and TRBJ2-3, with 7 bases lining up with TRBD2. There are 14 residues in the CDR3. Germline lookup yields CDR1 KGHSH and CDR2 LQKENI. V gave up 0 bases and J gave up 5 bases; unmatched junction bases: 2. The CDR3 is CASSPPGLGDTQYF. CDR3 bases: TGTGCCAGCTCACCACCAGGACTAGGAGATACGCAGTATTTT.

The rearrangement joins TRBV6-4 to TRBJ1-2; D possibly corresponds to TRBD1 (5 bases). Germline V CDR1 and CDR2: MRHNA, SNTAGT. Trimming stripped 5 bases from V and 4 bases from J, with 14 bases between. This CDR3 has 14 amino acids. CDR3 loop: CASSPTGQSYGYTF. The CDR3 nucleotides read TGTGCCAGCAGTCCCACCGGACAAAGCTATGGCTACACCTTC.

The CDR3 reads CASSRRQGETDTQYF. CDR3 in DNA: TGTGCCAGTAGCCGTAGACAGGGGGAGACAGATACGCAGTATTTT. This chain connects TRBV19 to TRBJ2-3, with 9 bases matching TRBD1. Trimming removed 6 bases from V and 3 bases from J; junction bases left unmatched: 7. The V gene's germline CDR1 is LNHDA and CDR2 SQIVND (reference sequence). The CDR3 covers 15 residues. The entire variable domain, with the rest obtained from reference TRBV19 and TRBJ2-3, is as follows: DGGITQSPKYLFRKEGQNVTLSCEQNLNHDAMYWYRQDPGQGLRLIYYSQIVNDFQKGDIAEGYSVSREKKESFPLTVTSAQKNPTAFYLCASSRRQGETDTQYFGPGTRLTVL.

This clone was counted a few times. This chain connects TRBV2 to TRBJ1-1; tentative D call: TRBD1 (6 bases). Trimming pared 7 bases from V and 1 base from J, leaving 16 bases between. Germline lookup yields CDR1 SNHLY and CDR2 FYNNEI. CDR3 length: 15 residues. The CDR3 spells CASTEQGFQNTEAFF. The CDR3 coding sequence is TGTGCCAGCACCGAACAGGGATTTCAGAACACTGAAGCTTTCTTT.

Note on this clone: One end of the junction fails to match germline, which may point to a read error. As DNA, the CDR3 is TGTGCCATCAGTGATCTTGGACAGAGGTCGAATGAAAAACTGTTTTTT. It translates to CAISDLGQRSNEKLFF. The chain combines TRBV6-1 with TRBJ1-4; tentative D call: TRBD1 (6 bases). This CDR3 is built from 16 residues. Looked up from germline, CDR1 is MNHNS and CDR2 is SASEGT.

This clone was detected a few times. The chain recombines TRBV19 with TRBJ2-7, with TRBD1 as a possible D gene (6 bases). The CDR3 is 14 residues long. The germline CDR1 and CDR2 sequences are LNHDA and SQIVND (reference sequence). V was cut by 7 bases and J by 5 bases, with 18 bases left in between. The CDR3 coding sequence is TGTGCCAGTAAGGCTGAGGGGGAGTACAACGAGCAGTACTTC. Translated, it gives CASKAEGEYNEQYF.

This sequence joins TRBV7-8 and TRBJ1-3, with 12 bases matching TRBD1. With 5 bases clipped from V and 4 bases from J, the junction kept 3 bases outside the gene matches. This CDR3 comprises 15 residues. Germline-derived CDR1 and CDR2 are SGHVS and FQNEAQ. CDR3 in DNA: TGTGCCAGCAGCACGGGACAGGGGGCGGGAAACACCATATATTTT. Its translation is CASSTGQGAGNTIYF.

The CDR3 DNA follows: TGTGCCAGCAGCCCCGGCGGAGCAAACACCATATATTTT. Protein product: CASSPGGANTIYF. This rearrangement joins TRBV6-1 to TRBJ1-3; D not certain. V was cut by 6 bases and J by 6 bases, with 12 bases left in between. In germline, CDR1 is MNHNS, CDR2 SASEGT. This CDR3 is 13 amino acids long.

The CDR3 nucleotides are TGTGCCAGTAGTCCCTCCAGCGGGAGGGCCGGCACAGATACGCAGTATTTT. Its translation: CASSPSSGRAGTDTQYF. The chain employs TRBV19 and TRBJ2-3; 10 positions match TRBD2. Germline trimming cut 5 bases from V and 1 base from J; bases unmatched to any gene: 9. The CDR3 loop spans 17 amino acids. The germline CDR1 and CDR2 sequences are LNHDA and SQIVND (reference sequence).

The V and J genes are TRBV11-2 and TRBJ2-7, with TRBD2 identical over 8 bases. Looked up from germline, CDR1 is SGHAT and CDR2 is FQNNGV. J gave up 2 bases and V 1 base, and 10 bases lay outside the gene matches. CDR3 length: 17 amino acids. CDR3 DNA: TGTGCCAGCAGCTTAGTCCGGGCGGGGGGTAGGCCCTACGAGCAGTACTTC. As protein: CASSLVRAGGRPYEQYF.

The chain employs TRBV10-3 and TRBJ1-3; D uncertain. The germline V gene has CDR1 ENHRY and CDR2 SYGVKD. V lost 6 bases, J lost 0 bases, and 12 bases lay in between. This CDR3 is 15 amino acids long. DNA of the CDR3: TGTGCCATCAGAGGCGACGGAGTCTCTGGAAACACCATATATTTT. It translates to CAIRGDGVSGNTIYF.

The genes are TRBV7-2 and TRBJ1-6; D may be TRBD1 (5 bases). V dropped 0 bases and J dropped 7 bases, with 16 bases sitting between them. Germline V gene sequence: CDR1 SGHTA, CDR2 FQGNSA. This CDR3 comprises 17 residues. Here the CDR3 reads CASSLATPGQGNSPLHF. In DNA, the CDR3 is TGTGCCAGCAGCTTAGCGACCCCTGGGCAGGGCAATTCACCCCTCCACTTT. The full variable domain, its missing parts supplied by reference TRBV7-2 and TRBJ1-6, is GAGVSQSPSNKVTEKGKDVELRCDPISGHTALYWYRQSLGQGLEFLIYFQGNSAPDKSGLPSDRFSAERTGGSVSTLTIQRTQQEDSAVYLCASSLATPGQGNSPLHFGNGTRLTVT.

The V gene is TRBV6-4, the J gene TRBJ1-2; D uncertain. The CDR3 runs 14 residues. The V gene's germline CDR1 is MRHNA and CDR2 SNTAGT. Deletions cut 2 bases from V and 8 bases from J, with 15 bases between. The CDR3 here is CASSDPGEELGYTF. The CDR3 bases are TGTGCCAGCAGTGACCCCGGCGAGGAACTGGGCTACACCTTC.

The CDR3 region has the DNA TGCGCCAGCAGCTTACTAGCGGGGTCGGGCACAGATACGCAGTATTTT. It is translated as CASSLLAGSGTDTQYF. The J gene is TRBJ2-3, the V gene TRBV5-1; 10 bases align to TRBD2. This CDR3 has 16 residues. Per the germline V gene, CDR1 is SGHRS and CDR2 is YFSETQ. The V and J ends lost 2 bases and 1 base, in that order; junction bases with no gene match: 4.

The chain couples TRBV4-1 to TRBJ1-3; 9 positions agree with TRBD1. CDR3 length: 16 amino acids. V trimming: 2 bases; J trimming: 8 bases; junction bases outside the gene matches: 10. Germline V CDR1 and CDR2: MGHRA, YSYEKL. This chain's CDR3 is CASSQFDRGWEDTIYF. The CDR3 nucleotides read TGCGCCAGCAGCCAATTTGACAGGGGGTGGGAAGACACCATATATTTT.

About this clone itself: One end of the junction fails to match germline, which may point to a read error. DNA of the CDR3: TGTGCCAGCAGTGAATATATAGGGGGGGGATCGTTT. Translating gives CASSEYIGGGSF. The J gene is TRBJ1-5, the V gene TRBV6-1; D might be TRBD1 (6 bases). CDR3 size: 12 residues. Germline CDR1 and CDR2: MNHNS and SASEGT.